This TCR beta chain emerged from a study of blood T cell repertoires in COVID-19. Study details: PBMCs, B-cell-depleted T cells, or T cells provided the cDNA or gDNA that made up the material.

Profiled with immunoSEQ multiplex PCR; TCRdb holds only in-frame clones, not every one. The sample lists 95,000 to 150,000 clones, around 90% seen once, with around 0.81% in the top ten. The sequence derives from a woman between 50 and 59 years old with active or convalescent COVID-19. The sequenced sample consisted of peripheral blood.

The CDR3 reads CATSELAADTQYF. The CDR3 nucleotides are TGTGCCACCAGTGAACTAGCGGCAGATACGCAGTATTTT. V is TRBV24-1 and J is TRBJ2-3; 8 bases are shared with TRBD2. The CDR3 is 13 residues long. Looked up from germline, CDR1 is KGHDR and CDR2 is SFDVKD. V shed 4 bases and J 4 bases; nucleotides not matched to a gene: 0.